The 21 T cell receptor beta chains reported below all come from one sample, sequenced in a study of PD-L1 blockade in urothelial cancer. Time point of the sample: pretreatment peripheral blood. This table comes from immunoSEQ multiplex PCR, and its TCRdb copy is limited to in-frame clones, with some not included. This sample has about 130,000 clones; 65% to 85% occur once, and the top ten carry 3.2%. The starting material was PBMCs, obtained around atezolizumab (anti-PD-L1) treatment. These TCRs come from a man aged 45-65 years with urothelial cancer.

The V and J genes are TRBV18 and TRBJ2-7; D is possibly TRBD1 (6 bases). This CDR3 has 15 residues. Germline CDR1 and CDR2: KGHSH and LQKENI. V shed 6 bases and J shed 3 bases, with 18 bases lying between them. The CDR3 DNA follows: TGTGCCAGCTCCCAACCAGGCAGGGGAGACTACGAGCAGTACTTC. Encoded protein: CASSQPGRGDYEQYF. Supplemented by reference TRBV18 and TRBJ2-7, the full variable domain reads NAGVMQNPRHLVRRRGQEARLRCSPMKGHSHVYWYRQLPEEGLKFMVYLQKENIIDESGMPKERFSAEFPKEGPSILRIQQVVRGDSAAYFCASSQPGRGDYEQYFGPGTRLTVT.

This clone was counted once. This chain joins TRBV6-4 and TRBJ2-3, with D maybe TRBD1 (6 bases). Germline V lookup: CDR1 MRHNA, CDR2 SNTAGT. V lost 3 bases, J lost 0 bases, and 7 bases lay in between. There are 14 residues in the CDR3. This chain's CDR3 is CASSETGSTDTQYF. The CDR3 nucleotides read TGTGCCAGCAGTGAGACAGGTAGCACAGATACGCAGTATTTT.

Here the CDR3 DNA reads TGTGCCAGCAGTAGCCAGGCTGGGCAGTTCTTC. As protein: CASSSQAGQFF. The chain has TRBV6-5 and TRBJ2-1, with D uncertain. There are 11 residues in the CDR3. Per germline, CDR1 MNHEY and CDR2 SVGAGI. Trimming removed 5 bases at V and 12 bases at J, with 11 bases between.

The rearrangement joins TRBV27 to TRBJ1-2, with D possibly matching TRBD1 (6 bases). The CDR3 loop spans 14 amino acids. With 10 bases removed from V and 2 bases from J, the gap between germline ends came to 17 bases. Germline V gene sequence: CDR1 MNHEY, CDR2 SMNVEV (reference sequence). DNA for the CDR3: TGTGCCACATCCCCGGGGGGGGCCAACTATGGCTACACCTTC. This gives the protein CATSPGGANYGYTF.

The J gene is TRBJ2-7, the V gene TRBV7-6; 11 bases fit TRBD2. CDR3 length equals 15 residues. Germline assignment: CDR1 SGHVS and CDR2 FNYEAQ. V shed 1 base, J shed 5 bases, and the junction held 4 bases outside the gene matches. CDR3 amino acids: CASSLEGLAGDEQYF. CDR3 DNA: TGTGCCAGCAGCTTAGAAGGACTAGCGGGCGACGAGCAGTACTTC.

The rearrangement joins TRBV19 to TRBJ2-7, with a tentative D call TRBD1 (6 bases). The CDR3 loop spans 15 amino acids. The V end was cut by 4 bases, the J end by 0 bases, with 13 bases between. Germline CDR1 and CDR2: LNHDA and SQIVND (reference sequence). The CDR3 spells CASSTRTDNSYEQYF. CDR3 bases: TGTGCCAGTAGTACCCGGACAGATAACTCCTACGAGCAGTACTTC.

The gene calls are TRBV18 and TRBJ2-5; D is possibly TRBD1 (5 bases). V lost 8 bases, J lost 5 bases, and 12 bases lay in between. The CDR3 consists of 12 residues. Germline V CDR1 and CDR2: KGHSH, LQKENI. Written as DNA, the CDR3 is TGTGCCAGCAAGCAGGGATTCGAGACCCAGTACTTC. It is translated as CASKQGFETQYF.

V is TRBV12-5 and J is TRBJ2-1; 9 bases line up with TRBD2. Per germline, CDR1 LGHNT and CDR2 FRNRAP. The V segment lost 5 bases and the J segment 6 bases; nucleotides outside the gene matches: 14. The CDR3 contains 17 residues. CDR3 sequence (DNA): TGTGCTAGTGGTACAACACTAGCGGGTCAGATGGGCAATGAGCAGTTCTTC. It is translated as CASGTTLAGQMGNEQFF.

V gene TRBV19 combines with J gene TRBJ2-3; 12 nucleotides align to TRBD2. The CDR3 spans 16 residues. The germline CDR1 and CDR2 sequences are LNHDA and SQIVND (reference sequence). V trimming: 5 bases; J trimming: 0 bases; junction bases outside the gene matches: 3. For the CDR3, the DNA is TGTGCCAGTAGTCCGGGGACTAGCGGGAGCACAGATACGCAGTATTTT. Translation gives CASSPGTSGSTDTQYF.

The V and J genes are TRBV5-1 and TRBJ1-2; D unclear. The V and J ends lost 4 bases and 2 bases respectively, with 9 bases between them. Germline CDR1 is SGHRS and CDR2 is YFSETQ. The CDR3 is made up of 13 amino acids. CDR3 sequence (DNA): TGCGCCAGCAGCCCTGGGCAGAACTATGGCTACACCTTC. It encodes CASSPGQNYGYTF.

This clone was detected only a few times. The chain has TRBV28 and TRBJ2-1; TRBD2 matches 16 bases. The J segment lost 3 bases and the V segment lost 6 bases, leaving 5 bases of the junction unmatched. Germline-derived CDR1 and CDR2 are MDHEN and SYDVKM. This CDR3 has 17 amino acids. CDR3 sequence reads: CASRGLAGGPSYNEQFF. In nucleotides, the CDR3 is TGTGCCAGCAGGGGACTAGCGGGAGGGCCTAGCTACAATGAGCAGTTCTTC.

The gene calls are TRBV27 and TRBJ2-1, with TRBD2 matching 15 bases. Germline CDR1 is MNHEY and CDR2 is SMNVEV (reference sequence). The CDR3 is made up of 18 amino acids. After removal of 3 bases from V and 9 bases from J, the junction contained 12 bases not matched to a gene. Here the CDR3 reads CASSLGYGTSGRRGEQFF. Written as DNA, the CDR3 is TGTGCCAGCAGTTTGGGGTACGGGACTAGCGGGAGGCGCGGTGAGCAGTTCTTC.

The J gene is TRBJ1-4, the V gene TRBV27, with D perhaps matching TRBD1 (5 bases). Germline assignment: CDR1 MNHEY and CDR2 SMNVEV (reference sequence). Trimming removed 5 bases at V and 3 bases at J, with 13 bases between. This CDR3 spans 15 amino acids. CDR3 bases: TGTGCCAGCAGTCCCCGACAGCTATCTAATGAAAAACTGTTTTTT. Translated, it gives CASSPRQLSNEKLFF.

The chain recombines TRBV7-3 with TRBJ2-1; TRBD2 aligns across 9 bases. V dropped 1 base and J dropped 0; count of bases not matched to a gene: 4. The germline V gene encodes CDR1 SGHTA and CDR2 FQGTGA. The CDR3 is 17 amino acids. The CDR3 reads CASSLMASGNSYNEQFF. The CDR3, as DNA: TGTGCCAGCAGCTTAATGGCTAGCGGGAACTCCTACAATGAGCAGTTCTTC.

V and J are TRBV6-6 and TRBJ2-7, with unresolved D. CDR1 and CDR2 from the germline V gene are MNHNY and SVGAGI (reference sequence). V dropped 6 bases and J dropped 5 bases, with 8 bases sitting between them. The CDR3 is made up of 11 amino acids. The CDR3 spells CASSPLDEQYF. For the CDR3, the DNA is TGTGCCAGCAGCCCACTGGACGAGCAGTACTTC.

V is TRBV19 and J is TRBJ1-6, with 8 bases identical to TRBD1. V lost 5 bases, J lost 6 bases, and 3 bases stayed unmatched. CDR1 LNHDA and CDR2 SQIVND come from the germline V gene (reference sequence). CDR3 length equals 14 residues. The CDR3 reads CASSVTGVNSPLHF. CDR3 in DNA: TGTGCCAGTAGTGTGACAGGGGTTAATTCACCCCTCCACTTT.

The chain couples TRBV6-1 to TRBJ2-7, with D hard to call. There are 14 residues in the CDR3. Trimming stripped 2 bases from V and 7 bases from J, with 15 bases between. Germline V gene sequence: CDR1 MNHNS, CDR2 SASEGT. CDR3 in amino acids: CASSEPLRLLEQYF. CDR3 bases: TGTGCCAGCAGTGAACCCCTTCGGTTATTGGAGCAGTACTTC.

The rearrangement uses TRBV28 and TRBJ1-3, with a tentative D call TRBD1 (5 bases). The length of the CDR3 is 14 residues. The germline V gene encodes CDR1 MDHEN and CDR2 SYDVKM. Trimming took 2 bases from V and 3 from J, leaving 8 bases between them. The chain's CDR3 is CASSLRGGGNTIYF. In nucleotides, the CDR3 is TGTGCCAGCAGTTTAAGGGGTGGTGGAAACACCATATATTTT. Looking up the rest from reference TRBV28 and TRBJ1-3 gives the full variable domain: DVKVTQSSRYLVKRTGEKVFLECVQDMDHENMFWYRQDPGLGLRLIYFSYDVKMKEKGDIPEGYSVSREKKERFSLILESASTNQTSMYLCASSLRGGGNTIYFGEGSWLTVV.

This clone was seen more than once but under ten times. The genes are TRBV14 and TRBJ1-2, with D perhaps TRBD1 (5 bases). Germline V gene sequence: CDR1 SGHDN, CDR2 FVKESK. The CDR3 is made up of 14 amino acids. V was shortened by 3 bases and J by 8 bases, with 16 bases between the two germline ends. This chain's CDR3 is CASSHYGRDWGYTF. The CDR3 DNA sequence: TGTGCCAGCAGCCATTACGGCAGGGATTGGGGCTACACCTTC.

V is TRBV6-1 and J is TRBJ2-3, with 10 bases that match TRBD2. V was pared by 8 bases and J by 4 bases, with 9 bases of the junction left unmatched. The CDR3 spans 15 residues. Germline V gene data show CDR1 as MNHNS and CDR2 as SASEGT. Written as DNA, the CDR3 is TGTGCCAGCGAATCCAGGACTAGCGGTTCAGATACGCAGTATTTT. Residues: CASESRTSGSDTQYF.

The chain links TRBV6-7 to TRBJ2-7; 7 nucleotides agree with TRBD2. TRBV6-7 is designated an ORF whose function remains uncertain. Losses at the gene ends were 6 bases for V and 1 base for J; bases not matched to a gene: 9. The CDR3 is 15 residues long. The CDR3 nucleotides are TGTGCCAGCAGCAACGGTCCTAGCGGTTCCTACGAGCAGTACTTC. This encodes CASSNGPSGSYEQYF.